This T cell receptor (beta chain) comes out of a study of blood T cell repertoires in COVID-19 (dated by TCRdb to 2018 to 2021). Broadly, across the study: Samples covering the acute and convalescent phases of COVID-19 were provided by collaborators in the United States, Italy and Spain. Samples were obtained from the ongoing ImmuneRACE study (first 160 participants) and from over 1,000 subjects provided by 6 global collaborators. The repertoires were made available in a free public database intended to serve as a resource for research on the immune response to SARS-CoV-2. HLA class I and class II types, where available, came from metadata supplied by the sample provider rather than from assay-based typing. Nearly every sample came with metadata listing a de-identified subject ID, COVID-19 status, age in years and sex. Subjects who had been exposed to COVID-19, were actively infected with it, or had recovered from it provided the deeply sampled blood TCRbeta repertoires that made up the dataset. The material from the prospective study consisted of cDNA or gDNA derived from T cells, B-cell-depleted T cells, or PBMCs.

Of note for this clone: What antigen it recognizes has not been identified. Per-base quality was not reported, and no clone a single base away is much larger than it.

The immunoSEQ Assay, a bias-controlled multiplex PCR, was used to amplify TCRbeta CDR3 regions from genomic DNA. The study's processing was this. The number of nucleated cells in each sample was estimated from the amplification of reference gene primers within the assay. To quantify the absolute abundance of each unique TCRbeta CDR3 rearrangement, sequence reads were collapsed and filtered. For each sample, productive Simpson clonality was calculated as the square root of Simpson's diversity index over productive rearrangements. The immuneACCESS repertoire file appears here via TCRdb, limited to in-frame rearrangements. These files lack a portion of the clones; in checked studies, under half of the deficit traces to unresolved V genes, and the cause of the others is not known. That table is the source of V, J and clone size, and D and trimming were worked out from the DNA. The table for this sample lists approximately 67,000 clones; 82% of them were counted only once. The ten top clones hold about 6.9% of the sample.

General study outcomes and caveats: Clinical and demographic metadata were provided uncurated, with the amount varying by source and participant.

The collaborating institutions used their own protocols to collect whole blood in K2EDTA tubes. For TCRbeta analysis, collaborators shipped samples in one of three forms: frozen whole blood, isolated PBMCs, or DNA extracted from either of those sample types. V and J are truncated by 2 bases and 9 bases respectively, leaving an intervening sequence of 14 bases. From a lookup of the germline V gene (reference sequence), CDR1 and CDR2 are GTSNPN and SVGIG. The CDR3 spans 14 residues, from the cysteine through the phenylalanine. Only the CDR3 DNA is retained, 42 bases long and in frame from the first base.

The receptor's source is a man aged 55 to 70 with acute or convalescent COVID-19. The chain is assembled from TRBV30 and TRBJ1-6; no confident D gene assignment can be made. The sample taken for sequencing was peripheral blood. CDR3 region: CAWSSPGRGSPLHF. The DNA sequence is given as TGTGCCTGGAGTTCTCCGGGAAGAGGTTCACCCCTCCACTTT.